This TCR beta chain stems from a study of spatial heterogeneity in lung cancer. This CDR3 region has 14 residues. The V gene end was trimmed by 7 bases and the J gene end by 1 base; junction bases not matched to a gene: 7. The germline gives CDR1 DFQATT, CDR2 SNEGSKA (reference sequence). This clonotype was counted ten times or more. Stated time point: sample taken at primary tumor resection. From tumor, nontumor lung or frozen PBMC, whole RNA was taken unsorted for sequencing. TCRdb used MiXCR to reprocess the 5' RACE reads, holding one entry per CDR3 protein. The repertoire consists of 20,000 to 25,000 distinct CDR3 sequences, with 4.5% to 5% occurring once and the leading ten covering 7.4%.

The specimen was PBMCs, collected at surgery. The receptor was derived from a male donor with early-stage non-small cell lung cancer. The V gene is TRBV20-1, the J gene TRBJ1-5; 7 nucleotides line up with TRBD1. CDR3 residues: CSVETGLSNQPQHF. Here the CDR3 DNA reads TGCAGTGTCGAGACAGGGCTAAGCAATCAGCCCCAGCATTTT.